This note documents a single TCR beta chain sequence. As yet, its antigen is unknown. The data derive from a study of Tregs in tolerant kidney transplant recipients. CDR3 length equals 17 residues. Germline CDR1 and CDR2: SEHNR and FQNEAQ (reference sequence). V was shortened by 0 bases and J by 0 bases, with 12 bases between the two germline ends. Whole-study results and caveats: No direct test of biological reproducibility was done here.

The assay was immunoSEQ multiplex PCR, and TCRdb's table has in-frame clones only and misses some. Of just under 45,000 clones in the sample, 95% were seen once. This TCR derives from a human donor in good health. V usage is TRBV7-9 and J usage is TRBJ1-5; no definite D call. Material: Tregs from blood cultured with allogeneic cells. This chain's CDR3 is CASSLAGGGFSNQPQHF. CDR3 DNA: TGTGCCAGCAGCTTAGCGGGTGGTGGCTTTAGCAATCAGCCCCAGCATTTT. The whole variable domain, remainder taken from reference TRBV7-9 and TRBJ1-5, is DTGVSQNPRHKITKRGQNVTFRCDPISEHNRLYWYRQTLGQGPEFLTYFQNEAQLEKSRLLSDRFSAERPKGSFSTLEIQRTEQGDSAMYLCASSLAGGGFSNQPQHFGDGTRLSIL.